The 32 T cell receptor beta chains given below trace back to one sample, sequenced in a study of long-term antiretroviral therapy in people with HIV. The authors ran the immunoSEQ assay, v3.0, at survey level. TCRdb's copy holds only in-frame clones and misses some; the assay was immunoSEQ multiplex PCR. Among around 40,000 clones listed, less than 90% were seen once. This material consisted of unsorted PBMCs, taken just before starting antiretroviral therapy. Receptors were obtained from a woman under 30 with HIV.

The chain joins TRBV5-1 to TRBJ2-5, with D possibly matching TRBD1 (5 bases). The V gene's germline CDR1 is SGHRS and CDR2 YFSETQ. V was trimmed by 2 bases and J by 2 bases, leaving 10 bases between them. This CDR3 contains 14 residues. CDR3 sequence reads: CASSFLRAQETQYF. As DNA, the CDR3 is TGCGCCAGCAGCTTCCTCAGGGCACAAGAGACCCAGTACTTC.

The rearrangement links TRBV5-4 to TRBJ2-1, with TRBD1 matching 8 bases. CDR1 and CDR2 from the germline V gene are SGHNT and YYREEE (reference sequence). This CDR3 contains 13 residues. V shed 4 bases and J 6 bases; nucleotides not matched to a gene: 3. This chain's CDR3 is CASSPTGANEQFF. The CDR3 DNA reads TGTGCCAGCAGCCCGACAGGGGCCAATGAGCAGTTCTTC.

The V and J genes are TRBV18 and TRBJ2-7; 9 nucleotides align to TRBD2. The CDR3 covers 18 residues. J lost 2 bases, V lost 6 bases, and 17 bases had no gene match. Germline CDR1 is KGHSH and CDR2 is LQKENI. In nucleotides, the CDR3 is TGTGCCAGCTCCCCCAGGGGTAGCGGGAGTGGGGAAACCTACGAGCAGTACTTC. This sequence encodes CASSPRGSGSGETYEQYF.

J is TRBJ1-4 and V is TRBV4-2, with TRBD1 as a possible D gene (5 bases). Trimming removed 2 bases at V and 5 bases at J, with 18 bases between. The CDR3 loop spans 17 amino acids. The germline V gene has CDR1 LGHNA and CDR2 YNFKEQ. CDR3 residues: CASSQPSSGLKNEKLFF. The CDR3 nucleotides are TGTGCCAGCAGCCAACCATCCTCAGGGCTTAAGAATGAAAAACTGTTTTTT.

This clone was seen just once. The rearrangement joins TRBV18 to TRBJ2-1; 7 bases agree with TRBD1. V lost 3 bases, J lost 8 bases, and 10 bases stayed unmatched. The CDR3 length is 15 residues. Germline values: CDR1 KGHSH, CDR2 LQKENI. The CDR3 region has the DNA TGTGCCAGCTCACCGCTAGGGACAGTACAAGATGAGCAGTTCTTC. This codes for CASSPLGTVQDEQFF.

The J gene is TRBJ1-2, the V gene TRBV2, with 7 bases matching TRBD1. The CDR3 spans 12 residues. With 11 bases clipped from V and 4 bases from J, the junction kept 7 bases outside the gene matches. Germline lookup yields CDR1 SNHLY and CDR2 FYNNEI. The CDR3 reads CAGWDSFYGYTF. The CDR3 bases are TGTGCCGGGTGGGACAGCTTCTATGGCTACACCTTC.

Details on this clone: The junction shows a germline mismatch at one end, possibly a read error. V is TRBV19 and J is TRBJ2-7; 8 nucleotides agree with TRBD1. The CDR3 length is 14 residues. Germline V CDR1 and CDR2: LNHDA, SQIVND (reference sequence). CDR3 DNA sequence: TGTGCCAGTAGTTTGGGACAGGACTCCTCCGAGCAGTACTTC. Its protein product is CASSLGQDSSEQYF.

The chain has TRBV14 and TRBJ2-7; maybe TRBD2 (5 bases). In germline, CDR1 is SGHDN, CDR2 FVKESK. V was clipped by 1 base and J by 6 bases, with 13 bases between them. The CDR3 is made up of 14 amino acids. The CDR3 loop is CASSQGGRLSEQYF. Written as DNA, the CDR3 is TGTGCCAGCAGCCAAGGAGGGAGACTCTCCGAGCAGTACTTC. Combining the CDR3 with reference TRBV14 and TRBJ2-7 gives the whole variable domain EAGVTQFPSHSVIEKGQTVTLRCDPISGHDNLYWYRRVMGKEIKFLLHFVKESKQDESGMPNNRFLAERTGGTYSTLKVQPAELEDSGVYFCASSQGGRLSEQYFGPGTRLTVT.

The V and J genes are TRBV5-8 and TRBJ2-5; D not certain. V gave up 6 bases and J gave up 7 bases, with 16 bases separating them. This CDR3 has 13 amino acids. Germline loops: CDR1 SGHTS, CDR2 YDEGEE. The CDR3 here is CASKRLAPGTQYF. In DNA form, the CDR3 reads TGTGCCAGCAAAAGACTGGCTCCAGGGACCCAGTACTTC.

This clone was recorded only once. The rearrangement joins TRBV25-1 to TRBJ2-2, with TRBD1 identical over 9 bases. This CDR3 comprises 16 residues. With 1 base clipped from V and 4 bases from J, the junction kept 4 bases outside the gene matches. Germline values: CDR1 MGHDK, CDR2 SYGVNS. The CDR3 here is CASSESGTGPTGELFF. In DNA form, the CDR3 reads TGTGCCAGCAGTGAATCGGGGACAGGGCCCACCGGGGAGCTGTTTTTT. Looking up the rest from reference TRBV25-1 and TRBJ2-2 gives the full variable domain: EADIYQTPRYLVIGTGKKITLECSQTMGHDKMYWYQQDPGMELHLIHYSYGVNSTEKGDLSSESTVSRIRTEHFPLTLESARPSHTSQYLCASSESGTGPTGELFFGEGSRLTVL.

The V gene is TRBV5-4, the J gene TRBJ2-2, with D hard to call. The V gene's germline CDR1 is SGHNT and CDR2 YYREEE (reference sequence). The CDR3 is 13 amino acids. The ends were cut back, 2 bases at V and 3 bases at J, with 5 bases in the middle. The CDR3 reads CASSLSHTGELFF. The CDR3 bases are TGTGCCAGCAGCTTATCTCACACCGGGGAGCTGTTTTTT.

This chain joins TRBV6-1 and TRBJ2-7; weak D call: TRBD2 (5 bases). CDR1 MNHNS and CDR2 SASEGT come from the germline V gene. Trimming took off 5 bases at V and 0 bases at J, with 11 bases between the two ends. This CDR3 is built from 14 residues. CDR3 sequence: CASSRESVSYEQYF. The DNA of the CDR3 is TGTGCCAGCAGTCGGGAAAGCGTCTCCTACGAGCAGTACTTC.

The V gene is TRBV19, the J gene TRBJ1-2, with D perhaps TRBD1 (5 bases). This CDR3 is 18 amino acids long. Germline V gene sequence: CDR1 LNHDA, CDR2 SQIVND (reference sequence). The V end was cut by 7 bases, the J end by 2 bases, with 26 bases between. DNA for the CDR3: TGTGCCAGTAAACAACCCCCAGGCAGCCAGCAGGGAAACTATGGCTACACCTTC. Amino acid sequence: CASKQPPGSQQGNYGYTF.

This chain links TRBV28 with TRBJ1-1; possible D gene TRBD1, 6 bases. Trimming removed 4 bases at V and 1 base at J, with 16 bases between. The CDR3 consists of 16 residues. Germline V lookup: CDR1 MDHEN, CDR2 SYDVKM. Here the CDR3 DNA reads TGTGCCAGCAGTTCCCCTCGTGGGGGGCGGAACACTGAAGCTTTCTTT. The encoded protein is CASSSPRGGRNTEAFF.

The V call is TRBV28, the J call TRBJ2-1; a weak D match, TRBD2 (5 bases). The CDR3 consists of 19 residues. CDR1 is MDHEN and CDR2 is SYDVKM in the germline V gene. V lost 4 bases to trimming and J lost 3 bases, with 25 bases between them. CDR3 region: CASSSHLRIPEALYNEQFF. DNA of the CDR3: TGTGCCAGCAGTTCCCACTTACGTATCCCGGAGGCTCTCTACAATGAGCAGTTCTTC.

The chain is built from TRBV6-1 and TRBJ1-1, with D unclear. The V gene's germline CDR1 is MNHNS and CDR2 SASEGT. The CDR3 has 14 residues. Deletions cut 2 bases from V and 7 bases from J, with 14 bases between. CDR3 region: CASSERPGRIEAFF. The DNA for the CDR3 is TGTGCCAGCAGTGAAAGGCCAGGCAGGATTGAAGCTTTCTTT.

The J gene is TRBJ2-7, the V gene TRBV5-1; D possibly uses TRBD1 or TRBD2 (5 bases each). Germline V gene sequence: CDR1 SGHRS, CDR2 YFSETQ. Trimming removed 2 bases at V and 0 bases at J, with 18 bases between. The CDR3 is made up of 17 amino acids. CDR3 in DNA: TGCGCCAGCAGCTTTGGGGCTAGCCACACAAGCTCCTACGAGCAGTACTTC. Translating gives CASSFGASHTSSYEQYF.

This clone was seen a handful of times. The chain joins TRBV6-1 to TRBJ1-4, with D hard to call. CDR1 MNHNS and CDR2 SASEGT come from the germline V gene. Trimming removed 7 bases at V and 7 bases at J, with 13 bases between. The CDR3 has 13 residues. In nucleotides, the CDR3 is TGTGCCAGCACAACCTCTCTGGGTGAAAAACTGTTTTTT. It specifies CASTTSLGEKLFF.

The chain joins TRBV6-6 to TRBJ1-2; D possibly corresponds to TRBD1 (5 bases). V shed 6 bases and J shed 4 bases, with 12 bases lying between them. This CDR3 is built from 13 residues. CDR1 MNHNY and CDR2 SVGAGI come from the germline V gene (reference sequence). The CDR3 DNA is TGTGCCAGCAGGGACCGGGGCCGCTATGGCTACACCTTC. Encoded protein: CASRDRGRYGYTF.

This clone was seen a single time. V gene TRBV6-5 combines with J gene TRBJ1-2, with a possible D match to TRBD1 (6 bases). Per germline, CDR1 MNHEY and CDR2 SVGAGI. The CDR3 is 15 amino acids. V lost 7 bases to trimming and J lost 4 bases, with 19 bases between them. CDR3 sequence: CASTYGTTGFYGYTF. The CDR3 DNA follows: TGTGCCAGCACCTATGGGACTACAGGGTTCTATGGCTACACCTTC.

The chain joins TRBV28 to TRBJ1-5, with D perhaps matching TRBD1 (6 bases). CDR1 and CDR2 from the germline V gene are MDHEN and SYDVKM. Deletions cut 5 bases from V and 3 bases from J, with 8 bases between. The length of the CDR3 is 13 residues. In DNA form, the CDR3 reads TGTGCCAGCAGTGGGACACCCAATCAGCCCCAGCATTTT. This translates into CASSGTPNQPQHF.

As concerns this clone: This CDR3 is also generated by other DNA sequences in the sample. The rearrangement joins TRBV4-3 to TRBJ2-7; 12 bases align to TRBD1. Germline CDR1 is LGHNA and CDR2 is YSLEER. This CDR3 contains 15 residues. J lost 7 bases, V lost 1 base, and 5 bases had no gene match. The CDR3 loop reads CASSQGGTGGWEQYF. The CDR3 coding sequence is TGCGCCAGCAGCCAAGGTGGGACAGGGGGCTGGGAGCAGTACTTC.

The CDR3 DNA sequence: TGTGCCAGCAGCCCCCGGGACAGGGACTCCGGGGAGCTGTTTTTT. This codes for CASSPRDRDSGELFF. The rearrangement links TRBV11-1 to TRBJ2-2; 9 bases fit TRBD1. The CDR3 length is 15 residues. Trimming cost V 5 bases and J 6 bases; bases outside gene matches: 7. The germline gives CDR1 SGHAT, CDR2 FQDESV (reference sequence).

The rearrangement joins TRBV5-4 to TRBJ2-1, with TRBD1 matching over 9 bases. CDR1 SGHNT and CDR2 YYREEE come from the germline V gene (reference sequence). CDR3 length equals 13 residues. Losses at the gene ends were 5 bases for V and 8 bases for J; bases not matched to a gene: 5. This CDR3 reads CASRGQGIDEQFF. For the CDR3, the DNA is TGTGCCAGCAGGGGACAGGGTATAGATGAGCAGTTCTTC. The full variable domain, rest sourced from reference TRBV5-4 and TRBJ2-1, is ETGVTQSPTHLIKTRGQQVTLRCSSQSGHNTVSWYQQALGQGPQFIFQYYREEENGRGNFPPRFSGLQFPNYSSELNVNALELDDSALYLCASRGQGIDEQFFGPGTRLTVL.

The chain uses TRBV28 and TRBJ2-3; 11 bases match TRBD2. The junction had 10 bases not matched to a gene; V was cut back by 11 bases and J by 0 bases. The CDR3 loop spans 16 amino acids. CDR1 MDHEN and CDR2 SYDVKM come from the germline V gene. CDR3 sequence (DNA): TGTGCCGTATCCCGACTAGCGGGATTTAGCACAGATACGCAGTATTTT. As protein: CAVSRLAGFSTDTQYF.

The gene calls are TRBV7-2 and TRBJ2-7, with D possibly matching TRBD2 (7 bases). This CDR3 has 15 amino acids. Germline V CDR1 and CDR2: SGHTA, FQGNSA. Trimming pared 1 base from V and 2 bases from J, leaving 12 bases between. The CDR3 sequence is CASSLEGGGTYEQYF. In DNA form, the CDR3 reads TGTGCCAGCAGCTTAGAGGGGGGGGGCACCTACGAGCAGTACTTC.

This clone was observed a handful of times. The chain recombines TRBV7-2 with TRBJ1-4; weak D call: TRBD1 (5 bases). The CDR3 length is 14 residues. Trimming took off 5 bases at V and 7 bases at J, with 14 bases between the two ends. Germline V gives CDR1 SGHTA, CDR2 FQGNSA. As DNA, the CDR3 is TGTGCCAGCAGCGAATCAGGGTTTGGTGAAAAACTGTTTTTT. Amino acid sequence: CASSESGFGEKLFF.

The chain links TRBV28 to TRBJ1-2; D is unclear. There are 12 residues in the CDR3. The germline V and J ends were trimmed by 2 bases and 8 bases, with 9 bases remaining between them. Per the germline V gene, CDR1 is MDHEN and CDR2 is SYDVKM. The CDR3 spells CASSLEVWGYTF. CDR3 DNA: TGTGCCAGCAGTTTAGAGGTGTGGGGCTACACCTTC.

This clone appeared a single time. CDR3 residues: CASSLVSYEQYF. CDR3 bases: TGCGCCAGCAGCTTGGTTAGCTACGAGCAGTACTTC. The J gene is TRBJ2-7, the V gene TRBV5-1; D not certain. Trimming took 0 bases from V and 3 from J, leaving 4 bases between them. This CDR3 spans 12 amino acids. Germline CDR1 SGHRS, CDR2 YFSETQ.

This chain uses TRBV19 with TRBJ1-4; TRBD1 is a possible D gene (6 bases). The V end lost 6 bases, the J end lost 7 bases, and 15 bases lay between the germline ends. Germline-derived CDR1 and CDR2 are LNHDA and SQIVND (reference sequence). This CDR3 comprises 14 residues. The CDR3 region has the DNA TGTGCCAGTAGGTCGGTGGGGGGCGGTGAAAAACTGTTTTTT. Its translation: CASRSVGGGEKLFF.

V gene TRBV6-6 combines with J gene TRBJ2-3, with D perhaps TRBD1 or TRBD2 (6 bases each). Germline loops: CDR1 MNHNY, CDR2 SVGAGI (reference sequence). CDR3 length equals 16 residues. V dropped 7 bases and J dropped 2 bases, with 19 bases sitting between them. The CDR3 region has the DNA TGTGCCAGCATCACGAGAGGGGGGCAGAACACAGATACGCAGTATTTT. Encoded protein: CASITRGGQNTDTQYF.

This clone occurred once. This chain uses TRBV27 with TRBJ2-7; 12 bases are shared with TRBD1. The V gene end was trimmed by 2 bases and the J gene end by 5 bases; junction bases not matched to a gene: 4. CDR1 and CDR2 (germline): MNHEY, SMNVEV (reference sequence). This CDR3 region has 15 residues. CDR3 in amino acids: CASSLRDRGRNEQYF. The CDR3 nucleotides read TGTGCCAGCAGTTTACGGGACAGGGGGCGGAACGAGCAGTACTTC.